This T cell receptor beta chain originates from a study of metastatic and nonmetastatic thyroid tumors (dated by TCRdb to the early 2020s). Regarding the study in general: For patients with malignant and with benign thyroid disease, the researchers compared repertoires between peripheral blood samples and tumor or nodule tissue samples.

Library method: PCR. Sequenced on an Illumina HiSeq 4000. High-throughput sequencing was used to profile the TCR beta-chain CDR3 region of each patient. The study's processing was this. The researchers built a classifier to tell apart papillary thyroid cancer patients with distant metastasis, based on CDR3 differences among clinicopathological groups. To measure repertoire diversity the researchers used the Shannon index, while the Morisita-Horn index served to gauge how similar the tumor and blood repertoires were. The public reads were quality trimmed at Q25 with fastp and then assembled into clones with MiXCR by TCRdb, keeping productive beta chains. The V and J calls shown here were made by TCRdb, not taken from the authors' results. Across this sample there are 13,000 or so clones, with around 35% seen only once. Of the sample, 10% to 15% is held by the ten largest clones. Details on this clone: Its target antigen remains unknown. No qualities accompany the bases; no much larger clone lies one base away.

No patient had received any treatment before thyroid surgery. Patient clinical samples collected from about 2012 to 2018 were retrospectively analysed using T-cell receptor beta sequencing. General findings and caveats noted by the study authors: In both blood and tumor samples, TCR beta diversity was reported to be significantly higher in malignant tumors than in benign nodules.

Including the terminal cysteine and phenylalanine, the CDR3 comprises 14 residues. Only the CDR3 part of the read is kept: 42 bases, read in frame from the first base. Per the germline V gene, SNHLY is the CDR1 and FYNNEI is the CDR2. Unmatched junction bases come to 7, with V trimmed by 8 bases and J by 2 bases. The source of this sequence is a male donor with papillary thyroid cancer or a benign thyroid nodule (not recorded which). Some clones in this sample may be carry-over from other donors' samples. The sample taken for sequencing was tumor tissue. The chain is assembled from TRBV2 and TRBJ2-3, and 7 junctional nucleotides match TRBD1. The nucleotide sequence is TGTGCCAGCCACCGGGACAGATTCACAGATACGCAGTATTTT. This gives the protein CASHRDRFTDTQYF. The variable domain in full, with residues beyond the CDR3 obtained from the reference TRBV2 and TRBJ2-3 genes, is EPEVTQTPSHQVTQMGQEVILRCVPISNHLYFYWYRQILGQKVEFLVSFYNNEISEKSEIFDDQFSVERPDGSNFTLKIRSTKLEDSAMYFCASHRDRFTDTQYFGPGTRLTVL.